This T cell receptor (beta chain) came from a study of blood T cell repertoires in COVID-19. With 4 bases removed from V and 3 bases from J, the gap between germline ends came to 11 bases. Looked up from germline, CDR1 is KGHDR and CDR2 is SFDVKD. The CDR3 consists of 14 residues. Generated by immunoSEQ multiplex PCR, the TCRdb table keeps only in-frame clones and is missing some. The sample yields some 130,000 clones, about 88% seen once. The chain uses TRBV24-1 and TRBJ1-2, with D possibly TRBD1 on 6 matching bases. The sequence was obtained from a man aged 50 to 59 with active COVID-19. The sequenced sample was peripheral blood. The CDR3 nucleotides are TGTGCCACCAGTGAAACAGGGTACGACTATGGCTACACCTTC. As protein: CATSETGYDYGYTF.